This is a list of T cell receptor beta chains from one sample in a study of naive and memory T cell subsets. TCRdb recomputed calls from the UMI-ligation and nested PCR reads with MiXCR, one row per CDR3 protein. The table shows about 150,000 distinct CDR3 sequences, with 22% occurring only once. Sequenced sample: naive CD4+ T cells from blood. These receptors all stem from a human donor in good health. Each CDR3 is given with its conserved first and last residue. A D gene is named only where the DNA matches it firmly. Clone size, where shown, is once, few, many, or a class for clones that have expanded.

clone_size | j_call | v_call | d_call | cdr3_nt | cdr3_aa
few | TRBJ2-1 | TRBV27 | NA | TGTGCCAGCAGTCCAACCGGGTCTGGGGCCATCAATGAGCAGTTCTTC | CASSPTGSGAINEQFF
NA | TRBJ1-2 | TRBV20-1 | TRBD1 | TGCAGTGCTAGAGACGGCAGGGGGCCAGGCTACACCTTC | CSARDGRGPGYTF
once | TRBJ2-3 | TRBV12-3/TRBV12-4 | NA | TGTGCCAGCAGTCCCCAGGCGACAGATACGCAGTATTTT | CASSPQATDTQYF
few | TRBJ2-5 | TRBV21-1 | NA | TGTGCCAGCAGCAAAGAACACCGGGACAGACAAGTTTTCAGGGAGACCCAGTACTTC | CASSKEHRDRQVFRETQYF
few | TRBJ2-5 | TRBV5-6 | NA | TGTGCCAGCAGCATGCGGGTAGGCGAGACCCAGTACTTC | CASSMRVGETQYF
few | TRBJ2-1 | TRBV7-9 | NA | TGTGCCAGCAGCTATCCCCGGGACCGCGTCAATGAGCAGTTCTTC | CASSYPRDRVNEQFF
NA | TRBJ2-6 | TRBV28 | NA | TGTGCCAGCAGTCTCCACGCGGGCTCTGGGGCCAACGTCCTGACTTTC | CASSLHAGSGANVLTF
NA | TRBJ2-5 | TRBV28 | TRBD1 | TGTGCCAGCAGCCTCTCTGGGACAGCTAAAGAGACCCAGTACTTC | CASSLSGTAKETQYF
NA | TRBJ1-2 | TRBV14 | NA | TGTGCCAGCAGCCAAGGGGTCAGAAGCTACACCTTC | CASSQGVRSYTF
NA | TRBJ2-3 | TRBV6-6 | TRBD2 | TGTGCCAGGTCTAGCGGGAGGAGTACAGATACGCAGTATTTT | CARSSGRSTDTQYF
NA | TRBJ2-1 | TRBV24-1 | TRBD2 | TGTGCCACCAGTGATGAAGGACTAGCGGGAAACTACAATGAGCAGTTCTTC | CATSDEGLAGNYNEQFF
NA | TRBJ2-2 | TRBV7-9 | TRBD1 | TGTGCCAGCAGCCCCGGGGCAGGGGGCAACACCGGGGAGCTGTTTTTT | CASSPGAGGNTGELFF
NA | TRBJ2-3 | TRBV20-1 | TRBD1 | TGCAGTGCCCATGACAGGGGGCGGACAGATACGCAGTATTTT | CSAHDRGRTDTQYF
many | TRBJ2-1 | TRBV20-1 | TRBD2 | TGCAGTGCTAGAGGCGGGAGCGTCTACAATGAGCAGTTCTTC | CSARGGSVYNEQFF
NA | TRBJ2-1 | TRBV19 | TRBD2 | TGTGCCAGTAGTCCACTAGCGGGAGATTCCGAGCAGTTCTTC | CASSPLAGDSEQFF
few | TRBJ2-3 | TRBV7-3 | TRBD1 | TGTGCCAGCAGCTTACGGGACAGGGGCACAGATACGCAGTATTTT | CASSLRDRGTDTQYF
few | TRBJ1-2 | TRBV28 | NA | TGTGCCAGCAGCCAACCCGCCCGGAGGAGCTACACCTTC | CASSQPARRSYTF
few | TRBJ2-1 | TRBV4-1 | TRBD2 | TGCGCCAGCAGCCCTGAATACGGGACTAGCAAGGATGAGCAGTTCTTC | CASSPEYGTSKDEQFF
few | TRBJ2-1 | TRBV28 | NA | TGTGCCAGCAGACACCGGGAAATTACTTACAATGAGCAGTTCTTC | CASRHREITYNEQFF
many | TRBJ1-2 | TRBV28 | NA | TGTGCCAGCAGGGGTAACTATGGCTACACCTTC | CASRGNYGYTF
few | TRBJ2-1 | TRBV29-1 | TRBD2 | TGCAGCGTTGCCCCCTTCCGGGAGGTACCAGCTGAGCAGTTCTTC | CSVAPFREVPAEQFF
few | TRBJ2-5 | TRBV20-1 | NA | TGCAGTGCCACGGAGGTTCAAGAGACCCAGTACTTC | CSATEVQETQYF
many | TRBJ2-7 | TRBV20-1 | NA | TGCAGTGCTAGAGCACAGACCTACGAGCAGTACTTC | CSARAQTYEQYF
once | TRBJ2-7 | TRBV10-3 | TRBD2 | TGTGCCATCAGTGAGTCGAGCGGGAGTGGAGACGAGCAGTACTTC | CAISESSGSGDEQYF
few | TRBJ2-3 | TRBV7-2 | NA | TGTGCCAGCAGCTATACAGCCGCAGATACGCAGTATTTT | CASSYTAADTQYF
NA | TRBJ2-1 | TRBV4-1 | TRBD2 | TGCGCCAGCAGCCAAGATCTCGCGACTAGCGCCCACAATGAGCAGTTCTTC | CASSQDLATSAHNEQFF